Listed here are 29 T cell receptor beta chains from one sample, sequenced in a study of T cells in Graves' hyperthyroidism and ophthalmopathy. It was RNA transcripts that yielded the amplified TCR beta CDR3 regions. The HTBI primer set served for first-round RT-PCR of the TCR CDR3. Using its own MiXCR run on the multiplex PCR reads, TCRdb lists one record per CDR3 protein. The table records about 350,000 distinct CDR3 sequences, about 18% of them present only once. The sequenced sample consisted of blood. These receptors originate from a woman aged 25 to 39 with Graves' hyperthyroidism that later progressed to Graves' ophthalmopathy.

This clonotype has ten or more counts. The chain uses TRBV15 and TRBJ2-3, with D hard to call. The CDR3 covers 16 residues. Trimming stripped 2 bases from V and 0 bases from J, with 12 bases between. The germline V gene encodes CDR1 LNHNV and CDR2 YYDKDF (reference sequence). CDR3 residues: CATSRSLAQSTDTQYF. The CDR3 DNA follows: TGTGCCACCAGCAGATCCCTTGCTCAGAGCACAGATACGCAGTATTTT.

This clonotype was detected ten times or more. V gene TRBV20-1 combines with J gene TRBJ2-3, with D maybe TRBD2 (5 bases). CDR1 is DFQATT, CDR2 SNEGSKA, per germline (reference sequence). V was cut by 1 base and J by 4 bases, with 12 bases left in between. CDR3 size: 14 residues. CDR3 DNA sequence: TGCAGTGCTAGAGGGGAACTAGGTGCAGATACGCAGTATTTT. Protein sequence: CSARGELGADTQYF.

This clonotype was seen many times. CDR3 in DNA: TGTGCCAGCAGCCGATTCACCTCTAGCACAGATACGCAGTATTTT. It codes for CASSRFTSSTDTQYF. The chain uses TRBV11-2 and TRBJ2-3; D uncertain. V dropped 5 bases and J dropped 0 bases, with 12 bases sitting between them. Germline V lookup: CDR1 SGHAT, CDR2 FQNNGV. The length of the CDR3 is 15 residues.

This clonotype was found a few times. The CDR3 ends on some other residue instead of the conserved phenylalanine or tryptophan, so this is likely a read error. V and J are TRBV25-1 and TRBJ2-1; D remains unclear. Trimming pared 3 bases from V and 4 bases from J, leaving 13 bases between. Per the germline V gene, CDR1 is MGHDK and CDR2 is SYGVNS. The length of the CDR3 is 15 residues. CDR3 bases: TGTGCCAGCAGTGAGTCTCTACCCGGGTACAATGAGCAGTTCCTC. It specifies CASSESLPGYNEQFL.

For this clonotype: Just one base apart from a much larger clone, this may be a read error. The gene calls are TRBV4-1 and TRBJ2-5; TRBD2 might be the D (5 bases). Trimming took off 2 bases at V and 5 bases at J, with 12 bases between the two ends. Germline values: CDR1 MGHRA, CDR2 YSYEKL. The CDR3 consists of 14 residues. The CDR3 nucleotides are TGCGCCAGCAGCCAAACGAGGGATTCCGAGACCCAGTACTTC. Amino acids: CASSQTRDSETQYF.

This clonotype was seen many times. J is TRBJ2-7 and V is TRBV6-2 or TRBV6-3; D gene unclear. CDR3 length equals 13 residues. Per the germline V gene, CDR1 is MNHEY and CDR2 is SVGEGT. The V gene lost 5 bases and the J gene lost 5 bases, with 13 bases spanning the gap. Written as DNA, the CDR3 is TGTGCCAGCAGTCACCTCTGGGCGGACGAGCAGTACTTC. This translates into CASSHLWADEQYF.

This clonotype was observed at least ten times. The chain carries TRBV28 and TRBJ2-3; the match to TRBD2 covers 7 bases. CDR3 length: 13 amino acids. Germline lookup yields CDR1 MDHEN and CDR2 SYDVKM. The V and J ends lost 5 bases and 4 bases, in that order; junction bases with no gene match: 3. As DNA, the CDR3 is TGTGCCAGCAGTCGACTAGCTGCAGATACGCAGTATTTT. Encoded protein: CASSRLAADTQYF. The whole variable domain, filled in from reference TRBV28 and TRBJ2-3, reads DVKVTQSSRYLVKRTGEKVFLECVQDMDHENMFWYRQDPGLGLRLIYFSYDVKMKEKGDIPEGYSVSREKKERFSLILESASTNQTSMYLCASSRLAADTQYFGPGTRLTVL.

The V gene is TRBV7-9, the J gene TRBJ2-7; D remains ambiguous. This CDR3 has 13 residues. Deletions cut 3 bases from V and 1 base from J, with 7 bases between. Germline lookup yields CDR1 SEHNR and CDR2 FQNEAQ (reference sequence). The CDR3 protein is CASSFAVSYEQYF. For the CDR3, the DNA is TGTGCCAGCAGCTTCGCGGTTTCCTACGAGCAGTACTTC. Full variable domain (remainder filled in from reference TRBV7-9 and TRBJ2-7): DTGVSQNPRHKITKRGQNVTFRCDPISEHNRLYWYRQTLGQGPEFLTYFQNEAQLEKSRLLSDRFSAERPKGSFSTLEIQRTEQGDSAMYLCASSFAVSYEQYFGPGTRLTVT.

In its sample, this clonotype was seen a few times. The chain employs TRBV4-1 and TRBJ2-3; D is perhaps TRBD1 or TRBD2 (5 bases each). The V end was cut by 6 bases, the J end by 6 bases, with 16 bases between. The germline gives CDR1 MGHRA, CDR2 YSYEKL. This CDR3 spans 14 amino acids. The CDR3 sequence is CASSATGRGDTQYF. In nucleotides, the CDR3 is TGCGCCAGCAGTGCAACGGGGCGAGGGGATACGCAGTATTTT.

As to this clonotype: One junction end disagrees with the germline gene, perhaps due to a read error. The rearrangement joins TRBV2 to TRBJ1-5; D ambiguous. The length of the CDR3 is 13 residues. CDR1 is SNHLY, CDR2 FYNNEI, per germline. The CDR3 region has the DNA TGTGCCAGCAGTCTGACCGGCAATCAGCCCCAGCGTTTT. It is translated as CASSLTGNQPQRF.

This clonotype occurred a few times. This chain uses TRBV7-9 with TRBJ1-5, with D perhaps TRBD1 (6 bases). This CDR3 contains 15 residues. The germline gives CDR1 SEHNR, CDR2 FQNEAQ (reference sequence). V lost 5 bases to trimming and J lost 2 bases, with 13 bases between them. This chain's CDR3 is CASSPGEGGNQPQHF. In DNA, the CDR3 is TGTGCCAGCAGCCCGGGGGAGGGGGGCAATCAGCCCCAGCATTTT.

The chain combines TRBV28 with TRBJ1-1, with D possibly TRBD1 on 6 matching bases. From germline, CDR1 is MDHEN and CDR2 SYDVKM. The ends were cut back, 7 bases at V and 1 base at J, with 16 bases in the middle. This CDR3 has 15 amino acids. The CDR3 coding sequence is TGTGCCAGCACCACCTGGGACACGGGGAACACTGAAGCTTTCTTT. Its translation is CASTTWDTGNTEAFF.

J is TRBJ2-7 and V is TRBV28, with D perhaps TRBD1 (6 bases). The germline V and J ends were trimmed by 4 bases and 3 bases, with 13 bases remaining between them. The CDR3 has 14 amino acids. Germline CDR1 MDHEN, CDR2 SYDVKM. CDR3 coding DNA: TGTGCCAGCAGTTCCAACAGGGAAAACTACGAGCAGTACTTC. It yields the protein CASSSNRENYEQYF.

The sample holds a few counts of this clonotype. J is TRBJ1-3 and V is TRBV6-1, with D possibly TRBD1 on 5 matching bases. This CDR3 is 13 amino acids long. V lost 6 bases and J lost 7, with 13 bases in between. Germline CDR1 MNHNS, CDR2 SASEGT. In DNA form, the CDR3 reads TGTGCCAGCAGACCCGAGGGGACTAACACCATATATTTT. Amino acid sequence: CASRPEGTNTIYF.

Only a few counts were recorded for this clonotype. The chain uses TRBV9 and TRBJ2-3; D unclear. Trimming cost V 0 bases and J 3 bases, with 8 bases left between them. Germline values: CDR1 SGDLS, CDR2 YYNGEE. CDR3 length equals 14 residues. The CDR3 coding sequence is TGTGCCAGCAGCGTAGTTGGCGGAACAGATACGCAGTATTTT. Protein: CASSVVGGTDTQYF.

Many counts were recorded for this clonotype. The V and J genes are TRBV2 and TRBJ1-2; 10 bases match TRBD1. This CDR3 contains 15 residues. The germline CDR1 and CDR2 sequences are SNHLY and FYNNEI. The V segment lost 6 bases and the J segment 1 base; nucleotides outside the gene matches: 5. The CDR3 DNA reads TGTGCCAGCAGAGATAGGACAGGGGGTAACTATGGCTACACCTTC. Its protein product is CASRDRTGGNYGYTF.

This clonotype was observed at least ten times. The V and J genes are TRBV7-8 and TRBJ2-5, with D possibly being TRBD1 or TRBD2 (6 bases each). This CDR3 has 18 residues. Trimming stripped 2 bases from V and 2 bases from J, with 21 bases between. Looked up from germline, CDR1 is SGHVS and CDR2 is FQNEAQ. The CDR3 DNA follows: TGTGCCAGCAGCTTAAGGGGGGCTCAACAGGGTCTTCAAGAGACCCAGTACTTC. Its translation: CASSLRGAQQGLQETQYF.

This clonotype was seen many times. CDR3 loop: CASSQVNRDHEQYF. The DNA of the CDR3 is TGTGCCAGCAGCCAAGTAAACAGGGACCACGAGCAGTACTTC. J is TRBJ2-7 and V is TRBV14; a weak D match, TRBD1 (6 bases). There are 14 residues in the CDR3. Germline V gene lookup returns CDR1 SGHDN and CDR2 FVKESK. Trimming removed 1 base at V and 5 bases at J, with 12 bases between.

This clonotype was seen repeatedly, ten times or more. The J gene is TRBJ2-1, the V gene TRBV19, with 14 bases aligning to TRBD2. The germline V gene encodes CDR1 LNHDA and CDR2 SQIVND (reference sequence). The J segment lost 4 bases and the V segment lost 4 bases, leaving 3 bases of the junction unmatched. CDR3 length equals 16 residues. CDR3 coding DNA: TGTGCCAGTAGTAGGGGACTAGCGGGAGATTACAATGAGCAGTTCTTC. This translates into CASSRGLAGDYNEQFF. The full variable domain, rest sourced from reference TRBV19 and TRBJ2-1, is DGGITQSPKYLFRKEGQNVTLSCEQNLNHDAMYWYRQDPGQGLRLIYYSQIVNDFQKGDIAEGYSVSREKKESFPLTVTSAQKNPTAFYLCASSRGLAGDYNEQFFGPGTRLTVL.

This clonotype showed up many times. This sequence joins TRBV6-9 and TRBJ2-3; TRBD2 matches at 9 bases. Trimming took 5 bases from V and 3 from J; bases not matched to a gene: 9. This CDR3 comprises 16 residues. CDR1 and CDR2 (germline): MNHGY, SVAAGI. For the CDR3, the DNA is TGTGCCAGCAGTCCACCAGGGCTAGCGGGAACAGATACGCAGTATTTT. Encoded protein: CASSPPGLAGTDTQYF.

This chain links TRBV7-9 with TRBJ1-5; no reliable D call. Germline V lookup: CDR1 SEHNR, CDR2 FQNEAQ (reference sequence). The CDR3 has 14 residues. The V end lost 3 bases, the J end lost 4 bases, and 10 bases lay between the germline ends. Here the CDR3 DNA reads TGTGCCAGCAGCTTTGGTCGTCCGAATCAGCCCCAGCATTTT. Its translation: CASSFGRPNQPQHF. Supplemented by reference TRBV7-9 and TRBJ1-5, the full variable domain reads DTGVSQNPRHKITKRGQNVTFRCDPISEHNRLYWYRQTLGQGPEFLTYFQNEAQLEKSRLLSDRFSAERPKGSFSTLEIQRTEQGDSAMYLCASSFGRPNQPQHFGDGTRLSIL.

This clonotype was picked up many times. V and J are TRBV10-3 and TRBJ1-6; 9 bases map to TRBD1. There are 16 residues in the CDR3. The germline V gene encodes CDR1 ENHRY and CDR2 SYGVKD. V lost 6 bases, J lost 9 bases, and 12 bases stayed unmatched. The CDR3 nucleotides are TGTGCCATCAGAGATACCGGGGGACAGGGTTTTTCACCCCTCCACTTT. Translated: CAIRDTGGQGFSPLHF.

The V gene is TRBV12-3 or TRBV12-4, the J gene TRBJ1-1, with 8 positions matching TRBD1. The CDR3 is 15 residues long. Trimming removed 6 bases from V and 2 bases from J; junction bases left unmatched: 8. The CDR3 DNA reads TGTGCCAGCAGCCGTCCGACAGGGGCAAACACTGAAGCTTTCTTT. Residues: CASSRPTGANTEAFF.

To note about this clonotype: A much more abundant neighbour one base away suggests this may be a read error. The genes are TRBV3-1 and TRBJ2-1; 7 bases fit TRBD2. The length of the CDR3 is 18 residues. Per germline, CDR1 LGHDT and CDR2 YNNKEL (reference sequence). The CDR3 sequence: CASSQALATILSRNEQLF. The DNA of the CDR3 is TGTGCCAGCAGCCAAGCACTAGCGACAATATTGTCGCGGAATGAGCAGCTCTTC.

This chain uses TRBV20-1 with TRBJ2-1; 13 bases are a match to TRBD2. The CDR3 has 16 amino acids. The germline V gene encodes CDR1 DFQATT and CDR2 SNEGSKA (reference sequence). CDR3 residues: CSAYKAGLAGYNEQFF. CDR3 DNA: TGCAGCGCATATAAAGCGGGACTAGCGGGATACAATGAGCAGTTCTTC.

With respect to this clonotype: One end of the junction fails to match germline, which may point to a read error. The J gene is TRBJ2-3, the V gene TRBV12-3 or TRBV12-4; 8 bases are a match to TRBD2. The CDR3 is 15 residues long. The CDR3 DNA sequence: TGTACCAGCAGTTTCACGGGGGGGGGCACAGATACGCAGTATTTT. Translating it yields CTSSFTGGGTDTQYF.

This clonotype showed up many times. The rearrangement uses TRBV27 and TRBJ2-7; D could derive from TRBD1 or TRBD2 (5 bases each). The germline V gene encodes CDR1 MNHEY and CDR2 SMNVEV (reference sequence). Trimming stripped 2 bases from V and 6 bases from J, with 17 bases between. There are 15 residues in the CDR3. The CDR3 sequence is CASSLLGDGTGEQYF. The CDR3 DNA reads TGTGCCAGCAGTTTACTGGGAGACGGGACGGGCGAGCAGTACTTC.

The chain uses TRBV10-2 and TRBJ1-3, with a possible D match to TRBD1 (5 bases). Germline CDR1 reads WSHSY; CDR2 reads SAAADI. V was shortened by 1 base and J by 6 bases, with 7 bases between the two germline ends. The length of the CDR3 is 13 residues. CDR3 coding DNA: TGCGCCAGCAGTGAGTTGACAGAAAACACCATATATTTT. Translated, it gives CASSELTENTIYF.

The DNA of the CDR3 is TGCAGCGTTGAAGAGAGTGCGGGGGTCGATACGCAGTATTTT. Translating it yields CSVEESAGVDTQYF. The rearrangement links TRBV29-1 to TRBJ2-3; TRBD2 matches at 7 bases. Germline V lookup: CDR1 SQVTM, CDR2 ANQGSEA. There are 14 residues in the CDR3. J lost 6 bases, V lost 0 bases, and 6 bases had no gene match.